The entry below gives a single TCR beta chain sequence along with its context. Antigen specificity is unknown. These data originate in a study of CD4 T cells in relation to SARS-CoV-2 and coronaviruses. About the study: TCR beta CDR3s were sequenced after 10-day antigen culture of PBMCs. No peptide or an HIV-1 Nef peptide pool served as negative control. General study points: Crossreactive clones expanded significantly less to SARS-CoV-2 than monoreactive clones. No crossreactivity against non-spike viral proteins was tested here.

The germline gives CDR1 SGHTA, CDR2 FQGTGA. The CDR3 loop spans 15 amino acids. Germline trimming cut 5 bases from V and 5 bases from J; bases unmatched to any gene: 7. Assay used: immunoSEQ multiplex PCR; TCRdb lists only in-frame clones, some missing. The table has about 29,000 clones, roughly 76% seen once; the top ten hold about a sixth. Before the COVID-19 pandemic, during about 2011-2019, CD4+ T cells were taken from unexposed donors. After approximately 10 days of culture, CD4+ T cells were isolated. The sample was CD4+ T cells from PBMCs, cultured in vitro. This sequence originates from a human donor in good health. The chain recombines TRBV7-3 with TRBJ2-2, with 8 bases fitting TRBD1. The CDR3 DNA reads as TGTGCCAGCAGCCCCGGACAGGGTGGGACCGGGGAGCTGTTTTTT. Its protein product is CASSPGQGGTGELFF.